Detailed here is one TCR beta chain. Its antigen is not known. The CDR3 runs 17 residues. V shed 5 bases and J 8 bases; nucleotides not matched to a gene: 15. Per the germline V gene, CDR1 is SGHTA and CDR2 is FQGNSA. This specimen comes from a study of identical twins. Overall study results and limits: Cord blood beta clonotypes present at high abundance carried fewer insertions; no such pattern appeared in memory repertoires.

TCRdb reprocessed the 5' RACE reads with MiXCR, giving one entry per CDR3 protein. The sample includes fewer than 500,000 distinct CDR3 sequences, more than 13% of them seen just once. This sample also belongs to another study, concerning yellow fever vaccine responses in identical twins. According to that study: Twins' vaccine T cell responses reportedly seemed partly convergent and partly personalized.

Input material: CD4+ T cells sorted from blood. This TCR derives from a young woman in good health. The rearrangement links TRBV7-2 to TRBJ2-3; 11 bases line up with TRBD2. Written as DNA, the CDR3 is TGTGCCAGCAGCCGACACCCGACTAGCGGGGCTCTAGGTACGCAGTATTTT. This gives the protein CASSRHPTSGALGTQYF.